Presented here are 5 T cell receptor beta chains from one specimen sequenced in a study of CD8+CD57+ T cells in acquired aplastic anemia. Those patients picked for sequencing had displayed CD8+CD57+ cell expansion on flow cytometry. TCR beta VDJ combinations and CDR3 sequences were profiled from genomic DNA. TCRdb re-analysed the reads in MiXCR, keeping a single row per CDR3 protein. The sample lists about half a million distinct CDR3 sequences; around 30% were seen once. Sequences were obtained from sorted CD4+, CD8+, or CD8+CD57+ T cells (not recorded which) from PBMCs. These receptors were obtained from a human donor with aplastic anemia.

The chain links TRBV9 to TRBJ2-5; TRBD2 matches at 8 bases. The CDR3 has 16 residues. Trimming cost V 3 bases and J 4 bases; bases outside gene matches: 11. CDR1 and CDR2 from the germline V gene are SGDLS and YYNGEE. CDR3 loop: CASSGTGLAGLETQYF. CDR3 DNA sequence: TGTGCCAGCAGCGGCACAGGACTAGCCGGGTTAGAGACCCAGTACTTC.

This clonotype was counted at least ten times. This chain connects TRBV20-1 to TRBJ2-3; a weak D match, TRBD2 (5 bases). The CDR3 has 11 amino acids. The germline gives CDR1 DFQATT, CDR2 SNEGSKA (reference sequence). This CDR3 is CSAQRADTQYF. DNA of the CDR3: TGCAGCGCGCAGAGGGCAGATACGCAGTATTTT.

The table lists this clonotype with many counts. The CDR3 sequence is CATSDSRLSTDTQYF. The DNA for the CDR3 is TGTGCCACCAGTGATTCTCGGCTTAGCACAGATACGCAGTATTTT. The J gene is TRBJ2-3, the V gene TRBV24-1, with D unclear. From germline, CDR1 is KGHDR and CDR2 SFDVKD. Trimming removed 2 bases at V and 0 bases at J, with 8 bases between. The CDR3 is made up of 15 amino acids.

There are many counts of this clonotype. The V call is TRBV29-1, the J call TRBJ1-5; D ambiguous. Germline V gives CDR1 SQVTM, CDR2 ANQGSEA. The germline V and J ends were trimmed by 6 bases and 5 bases, with 14 bases remaining between them. CDR3 length: 13 residues. CDR3 region: CSVKGQADQPQHF. DNA of the CDR3: TGCAGCGTAAAGGGTCAGGCCGATCAGCCCCAGCATTTT. The complete variable domain, with remaining parts taken from reference TRBV29-1 and TRBJ1-5, reads SAVISQKPSRDICQRGTSLTIQCQVDSQVTMMFWYRQQPGQSLTLIATANQGSEATYESGFVIDKFPISRPNLTFSTLTVSNMSPEDSSIYLCSVKGQADQPQHFGDGTRLSIL.

The rearrangement joins TRBV5-6 to TRBJ1-6; tentative D call: TRBD1 (6 bases). The CDR3 extends over 16 amino acids. Trimming stripped 4 bases from V and 4 bases from J, with 15 bases between. Germline-derived CDR1 and CDR2 are SGHDT and YYEEEE. The CDR3 spells CASSETGSPYNSPLHF. CDR3 sequence (DNA): TGTGCCAGCAGCGAGACAGGATCTCCTTATAATTCACCCCTCCACTTT.